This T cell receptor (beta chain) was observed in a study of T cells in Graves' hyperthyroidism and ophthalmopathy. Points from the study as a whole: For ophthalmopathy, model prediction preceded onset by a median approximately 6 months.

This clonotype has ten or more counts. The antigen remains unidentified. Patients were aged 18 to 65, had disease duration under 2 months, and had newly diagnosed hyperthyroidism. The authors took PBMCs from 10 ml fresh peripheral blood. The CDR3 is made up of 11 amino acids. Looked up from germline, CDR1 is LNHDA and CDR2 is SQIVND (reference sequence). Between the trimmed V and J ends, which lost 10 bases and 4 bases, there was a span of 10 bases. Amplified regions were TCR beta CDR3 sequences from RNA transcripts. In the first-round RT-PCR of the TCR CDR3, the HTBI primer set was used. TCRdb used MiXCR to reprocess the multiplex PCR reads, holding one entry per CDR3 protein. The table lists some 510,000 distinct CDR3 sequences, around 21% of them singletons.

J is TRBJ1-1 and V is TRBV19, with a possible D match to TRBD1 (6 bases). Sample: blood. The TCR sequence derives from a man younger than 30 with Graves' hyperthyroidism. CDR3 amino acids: CAITRGTEAFF. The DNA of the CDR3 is TGTGCCATTACCAGGGGCACTGAAGCTTTCTTT.